This T cell receptor (beta chain) emerged from a study of blood T cell repertoires in COVID-19. Overall study context: The samples span acute and convalescent COVID-19 from the United States, Italy and Spain. T cells, B-cell-depleted T cells, or PBMCs supplied cDNA or gDNA.

This clone appeared once. The protocol was immunoSEQ multiplex PCR, while the TCRdb copy is restricted to in-frame clones and leaves out a portion. The table shows about 140,000 clones, with approximately 88% occurring only once. CDR3 length: 15 amino acids. In germline, CDR1 is ENHRY, CDR2 SYGVKD. V trimming: 0 bases; J trimming: 7 bases; junction bases outside the gene matches: 8. The chain couples TRBV10-3 to TRBJ2-7; 8 bases align to TRBD1. The specimen was peripheral blood. This clonotype originated in a human donor in a cohort sampled during active COVID-19. This CDR3 is CAISESRGQEEEQYV. The CDR3 nucleotides read TGTGCCATCAGTGAGTCTAGGGGACAGGAGGAAGAGCAGTACGTC.